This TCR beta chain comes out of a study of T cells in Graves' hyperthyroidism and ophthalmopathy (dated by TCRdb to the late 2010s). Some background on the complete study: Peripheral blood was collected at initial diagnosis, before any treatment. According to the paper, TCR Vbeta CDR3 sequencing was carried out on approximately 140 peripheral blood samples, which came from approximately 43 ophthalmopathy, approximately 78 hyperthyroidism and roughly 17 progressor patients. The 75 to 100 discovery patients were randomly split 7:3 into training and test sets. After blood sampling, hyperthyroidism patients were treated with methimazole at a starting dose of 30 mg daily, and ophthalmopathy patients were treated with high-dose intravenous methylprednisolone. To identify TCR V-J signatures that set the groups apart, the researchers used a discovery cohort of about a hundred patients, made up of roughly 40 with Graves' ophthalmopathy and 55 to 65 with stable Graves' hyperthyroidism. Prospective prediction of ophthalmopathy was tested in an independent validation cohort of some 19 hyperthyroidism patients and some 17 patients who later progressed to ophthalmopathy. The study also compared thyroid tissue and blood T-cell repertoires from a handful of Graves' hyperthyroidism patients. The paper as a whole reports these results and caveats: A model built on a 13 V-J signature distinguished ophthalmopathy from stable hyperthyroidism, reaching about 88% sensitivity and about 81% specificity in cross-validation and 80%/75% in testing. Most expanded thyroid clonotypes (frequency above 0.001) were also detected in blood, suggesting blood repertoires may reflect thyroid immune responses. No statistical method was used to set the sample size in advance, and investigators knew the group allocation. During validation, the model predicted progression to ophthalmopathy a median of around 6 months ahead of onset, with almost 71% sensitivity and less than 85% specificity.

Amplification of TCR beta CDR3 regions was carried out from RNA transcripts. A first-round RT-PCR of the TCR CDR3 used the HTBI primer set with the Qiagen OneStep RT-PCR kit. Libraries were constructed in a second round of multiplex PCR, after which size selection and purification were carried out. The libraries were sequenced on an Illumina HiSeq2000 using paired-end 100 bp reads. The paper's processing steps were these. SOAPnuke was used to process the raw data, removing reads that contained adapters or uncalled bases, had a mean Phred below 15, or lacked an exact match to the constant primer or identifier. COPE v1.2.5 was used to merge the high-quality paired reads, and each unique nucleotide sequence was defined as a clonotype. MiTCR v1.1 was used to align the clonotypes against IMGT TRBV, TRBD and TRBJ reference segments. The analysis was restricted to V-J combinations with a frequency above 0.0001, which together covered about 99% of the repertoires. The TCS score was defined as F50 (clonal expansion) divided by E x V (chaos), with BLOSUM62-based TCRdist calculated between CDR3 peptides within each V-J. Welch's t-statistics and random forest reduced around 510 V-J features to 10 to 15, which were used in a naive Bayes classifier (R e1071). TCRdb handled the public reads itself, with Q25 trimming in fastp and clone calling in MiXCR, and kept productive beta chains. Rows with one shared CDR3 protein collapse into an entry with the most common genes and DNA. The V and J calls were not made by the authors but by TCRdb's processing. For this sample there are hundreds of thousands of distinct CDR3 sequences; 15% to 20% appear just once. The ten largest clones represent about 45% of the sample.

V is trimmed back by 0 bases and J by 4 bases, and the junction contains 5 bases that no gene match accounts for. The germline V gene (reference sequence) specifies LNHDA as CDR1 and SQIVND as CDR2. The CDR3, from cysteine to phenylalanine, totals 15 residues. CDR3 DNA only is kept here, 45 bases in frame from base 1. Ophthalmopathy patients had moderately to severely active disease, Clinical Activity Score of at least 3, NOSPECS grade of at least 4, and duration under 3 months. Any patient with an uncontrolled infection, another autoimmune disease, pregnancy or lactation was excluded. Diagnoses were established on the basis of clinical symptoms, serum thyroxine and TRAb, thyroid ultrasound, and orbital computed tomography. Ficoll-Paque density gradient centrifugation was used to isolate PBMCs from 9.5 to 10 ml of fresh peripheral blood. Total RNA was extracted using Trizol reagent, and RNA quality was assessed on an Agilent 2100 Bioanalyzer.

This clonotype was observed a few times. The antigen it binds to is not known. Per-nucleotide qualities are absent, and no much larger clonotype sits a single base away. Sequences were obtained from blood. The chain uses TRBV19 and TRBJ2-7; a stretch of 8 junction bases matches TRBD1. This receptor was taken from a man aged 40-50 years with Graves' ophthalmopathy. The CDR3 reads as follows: CASSIDLGQGYEQYF. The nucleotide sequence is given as TGTGCCAGTAGTATAGATCTAGGACAGGGTTACGAGCAGTACTTC.